Sequencing of this TCR beta chain was carried out in a study of CD8 T cells in ankylosing spondylitis. To note about this clonotype: What it recognizes is unknown.

5'-RACE, quantitative and with molecular barcodes, yielded the TCR beta libraries. MiXCR, run by TCRdb on the 5' RACE reads, gives a single entry per CDR3 protein. Counted here are around 220,000 distinct CDR3 sequences, around 17% occurring once; the ten biggest clones make up approximately 42%. Study-wide results and caveats: Clones linked to disease were reported to show significant enrichment in matched ankylosing spondylitis synovial fluid. Clones that were linked to disease were CD8+ and were relatively rare in peripheral blood. Seemingly characteristic of ankylosing spondylitis blood was a TCR beta motif consisting of about 8 highly homologous variants. Both synovial fluid and blood in reactive arthritis had previously been reported to carry some motif variants.

Sequences were obtained from blood, either unsorted or a sorted T cell fraction (not recorded which). This receptor was identified in a male donor with ankylosing spondylitis.

The CDR3 sequence is CASKGLAGTGELFF. The CDR3 DNA is TGTGCCAGCAAGGGACTAGCTGGCACCGGGGAGCTGTTTTTT. This chain links TRBV12-3 or TRBV12-4 with TRBJ2-2; TRBD2 matches 9 bases. V gave up 7 bases and J gave up 4 bases; unmatched junction bases: 4. The CDR3 contains 14 residues.